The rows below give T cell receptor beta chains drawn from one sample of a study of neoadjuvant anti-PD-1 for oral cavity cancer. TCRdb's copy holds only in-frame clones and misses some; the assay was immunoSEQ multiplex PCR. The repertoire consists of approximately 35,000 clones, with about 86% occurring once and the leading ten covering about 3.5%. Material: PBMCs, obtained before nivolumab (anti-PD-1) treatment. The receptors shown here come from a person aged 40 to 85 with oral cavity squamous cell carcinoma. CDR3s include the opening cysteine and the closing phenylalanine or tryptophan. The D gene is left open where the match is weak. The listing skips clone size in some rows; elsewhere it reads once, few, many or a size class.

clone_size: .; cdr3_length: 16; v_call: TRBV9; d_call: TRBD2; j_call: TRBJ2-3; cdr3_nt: TGTGCCAGCAGCGTAGGCAGACTAGCCCGCACAGATACGCAGTATTTT; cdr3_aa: CASSVGRLARTDTQYF
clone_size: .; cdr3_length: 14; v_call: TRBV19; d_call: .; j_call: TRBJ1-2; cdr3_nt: TGTGCCAGTAGTATAATGAAGGGAAACTATGGCTACACCTTC; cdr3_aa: CASSIMKGNYGYTF
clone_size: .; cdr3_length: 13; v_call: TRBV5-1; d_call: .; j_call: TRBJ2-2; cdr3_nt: TGCGCCAGCGGTCGCGGTTCCACCGGGGAGCTGTTTTTT; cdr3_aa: CASGRGSTGELFF
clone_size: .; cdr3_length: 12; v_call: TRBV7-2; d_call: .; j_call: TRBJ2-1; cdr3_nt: TGTGCCAGCAGCTTGTACTACAATGAGCAGTTCTTC; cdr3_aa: CASSLYYNEQFF
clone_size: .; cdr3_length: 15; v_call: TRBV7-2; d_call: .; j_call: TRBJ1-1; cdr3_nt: TGTGCCAGCAGCTCCCGACAGGCGGACCTCACTGAAGCTTTCTTT; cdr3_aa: CASSSRQADLTEAFF
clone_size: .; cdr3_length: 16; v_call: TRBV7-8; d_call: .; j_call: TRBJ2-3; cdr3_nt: TGTGCCAGCAGCTTAGTGAGGGACTTTCTCACAGATACGCAGTATTTT; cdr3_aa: CASSLVRDFLTDTQYF
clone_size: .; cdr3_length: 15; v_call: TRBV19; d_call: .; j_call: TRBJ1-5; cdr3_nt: TGTGCCAGTAGCCTGCGACAGAATAGCAATCAGCCCCAGCATTTT; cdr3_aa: CASSLRQNSNQPQHF
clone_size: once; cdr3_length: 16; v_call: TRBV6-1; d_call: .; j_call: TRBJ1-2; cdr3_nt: TGTGCCAGCAGAGAAGCGACCCCGACAGGCAGCTATGGCTACACCTTC; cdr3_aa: CASREATPTGSYGYTF
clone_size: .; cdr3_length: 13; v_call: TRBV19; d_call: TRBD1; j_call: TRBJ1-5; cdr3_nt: TGTGCCAGTAGTGAGGGACAGAATCAGCCCCAGCATTTT; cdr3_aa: CASSEGQNQPQHF
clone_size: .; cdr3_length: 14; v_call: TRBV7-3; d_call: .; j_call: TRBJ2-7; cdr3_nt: TGTGCCAGCAGCTTCGCCCCCGGGAGCGGGGAGCAGTACTTC; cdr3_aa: CASSFAPGSGEQYF
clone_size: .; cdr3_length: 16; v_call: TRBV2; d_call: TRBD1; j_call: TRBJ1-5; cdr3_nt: TGTGCCAGCAACGGACAGGGAGGGGATAGCAATCAGCCCCAGCATTTT; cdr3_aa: CASNGQGGDSNQPQHF
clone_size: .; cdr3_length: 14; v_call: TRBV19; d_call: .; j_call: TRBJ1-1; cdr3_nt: TGTGCCAGTAGTATAGTAGGACGGACTTATGAAGCTTTCTTT; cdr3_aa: CASSIVGRTYEAFF